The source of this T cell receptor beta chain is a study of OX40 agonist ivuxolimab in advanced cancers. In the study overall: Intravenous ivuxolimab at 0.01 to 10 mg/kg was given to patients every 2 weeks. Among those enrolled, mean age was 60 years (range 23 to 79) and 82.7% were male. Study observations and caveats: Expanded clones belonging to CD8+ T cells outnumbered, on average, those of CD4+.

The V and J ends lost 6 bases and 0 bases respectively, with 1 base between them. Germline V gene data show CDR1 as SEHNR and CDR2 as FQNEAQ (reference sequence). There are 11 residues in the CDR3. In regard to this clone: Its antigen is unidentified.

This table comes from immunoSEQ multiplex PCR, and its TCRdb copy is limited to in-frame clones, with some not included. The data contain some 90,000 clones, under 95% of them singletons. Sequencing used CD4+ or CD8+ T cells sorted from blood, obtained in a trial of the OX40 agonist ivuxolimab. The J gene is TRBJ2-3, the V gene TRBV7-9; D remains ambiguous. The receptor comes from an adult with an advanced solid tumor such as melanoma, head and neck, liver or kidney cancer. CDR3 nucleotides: TGTGCCAGCAGTAGCACAGATACGCAGTATTTT. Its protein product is CASSSTDTQYF.